This T cell receptor beta chain was identified during a study of blood T cell repertoires in COVID-19. Turning to the study itself: Acute and convalescent COVID-19 specimens originated in the United States, Italy and Spain. Sources were T cells, B-cell-depleted T cells, or PBMCs; the material itself was cDNA or gDNA.

Sequencing used immunoSEQ multiplex PCR; TCRdb keeps in-frame clones, though not all of them. The sample contains 200,000 to 250,000 clones, 81% of which appear only once. The germline V gene encodes CDR1 MDHEN and CDR2 SYDVKM. The CDR3 is 12 residues long. The ends lost 4 bases at V and 13 bases at J; junction bases unmatched: 9. The sequencing sample was made of peripheral blood. The receptor's source is a woman aged 80 or over with COVID-19, enrolled during active disease. The chain couples TRBV28 to TRBJ1-2; TRBD1 matches 7 bases. The CDR3 DNA reads as TGTGCCAGCAGTTCAAACCGACAGGGCGGCACCTTC. It translates to CASSSNRQGGTF.